The clone carrying this T cell receptor (beta chain) was seen a few times. Sequencing used immunoSEQ multiplex PCR; TCRdb keeps in-frame clones, though not all of them. Of over 150,000 clones in the sample, 90% are singletons; the top ten hold nearly 0.55%. The data originate from a study of blood T cell repertoires in COVID-19. About the research overall: Donors in the United States, Italy and Spain gave samples during acute or convalescent COVID-19. PBMCs, B-cell-depleted T cells, or T cells provided the cDNA or gDNA that made up the material.

Germline V CDR1 and CDR2: ENHRY, SYGVKD. Trimming took 4 bases from V and 1 from J, leaving 10 bases between them. The CDR3 loop spans 14 amino acids. The clonotype comes from a man aged 45-60 years with acute or convalescent COVID-19. The chain is built from TRBV10-3 and TRBJ1-1; D perhaps matches TRBD1 (5 bases). The sequenced sample consisted of peripheral blood. CDR3 protein: CAISVRQGNTEAFF. The CDR3, as DNA: TGTGCCATCAGTGTAAGGCAGGGGAACACTGAAGCTTTCTTT.